This T cell receptor beta chain was observed in a study of control samples from healthy donors and cancer patients. V lost 4 bases and J 8 bases, leaving 7 bases between the germline ends. The germline V gene has CDR1 SEHNR and CDR2 FQNEAQ (reference sequence). CDR3 length: 11 amino acids. Sequencing used immunoSEQ multiplex PCR; TCRdb keeps in-frame clones, though not all of them. The sample includes around 250,000 clones, around 80% of them seen just once. This clone was counted between two and nine times. Input material: PBMCs. The chain couples TRBV7-9 to TRBJ2-3; no reliable D call. This sequence originates from a woman between 55 and 75 years old with lung cancer. In DNA form, the CDR3 reads TGTGCCAGCAGCTCCGGATCTACGCAGTATTTT. Protein sequence: CASSSGSTQYF.